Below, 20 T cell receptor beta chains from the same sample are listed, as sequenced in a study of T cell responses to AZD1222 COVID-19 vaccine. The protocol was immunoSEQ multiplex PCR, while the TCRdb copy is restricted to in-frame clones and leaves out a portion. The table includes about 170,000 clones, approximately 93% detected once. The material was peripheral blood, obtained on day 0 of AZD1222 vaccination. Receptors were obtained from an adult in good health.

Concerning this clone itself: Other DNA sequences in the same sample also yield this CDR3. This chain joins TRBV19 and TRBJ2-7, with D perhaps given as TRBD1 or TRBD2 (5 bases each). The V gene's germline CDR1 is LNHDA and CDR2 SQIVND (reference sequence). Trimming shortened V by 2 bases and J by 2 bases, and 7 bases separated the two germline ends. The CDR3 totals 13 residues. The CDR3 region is CASSIRGPYEQYF. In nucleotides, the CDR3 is TGTGCCAGTAGTATAAGGGGACCCTACGAGCAGTACTTC.

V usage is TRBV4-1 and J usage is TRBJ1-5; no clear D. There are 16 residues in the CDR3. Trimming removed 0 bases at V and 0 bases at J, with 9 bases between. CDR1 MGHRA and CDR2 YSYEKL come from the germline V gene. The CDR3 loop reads CASSQELVASNQPQHF. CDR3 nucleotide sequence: TGCGCCAGCAGCCAAGAGCTGGTCGCTAGCAATCAGCCCCAGCATTTT.

The CDR3 is CASSLLNAVNTEAFF. In DNA, the CDR3 is TGTGCCAGCTCACTCCTAAATGCGGTTAACACTGAAGCTTTCTTT. This rearrangement joins TRBV18 to TRBJ1-1; D remains ambiguous. Germline values: CDR1 KGHSH, CDR2 LQKENI. V gave up 4 bases and J gave up 2 bases, with 14 bases separating them. This CDR3 comprises 15 residues.

Here the CDR3 reads CASSRTSGYNEQFF. CDR3 in DNA: TGCGCCAGCAGCCGAACTAGCGGCTACAATGAGCAGTTCTTC. The chain uses TRBV4-1 and TRBJ2-1; 8 bases map to TRBD2. The CDR3 has 14 residues. Germline assignment: CDR1 MGHRA and CDR2 YSYEKL. V was clipped by 4 bases and J by 3 bases; unmatched bases: 2.

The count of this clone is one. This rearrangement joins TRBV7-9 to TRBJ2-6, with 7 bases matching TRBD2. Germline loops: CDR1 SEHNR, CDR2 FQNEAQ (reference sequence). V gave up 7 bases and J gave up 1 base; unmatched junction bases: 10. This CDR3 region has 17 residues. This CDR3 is CASTLMAGVSGANVLTF. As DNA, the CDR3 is TGTGCCAGCACCCTCATGGCGGGAGTGTCTGGGGCCAACGTCCTGACTTTC.

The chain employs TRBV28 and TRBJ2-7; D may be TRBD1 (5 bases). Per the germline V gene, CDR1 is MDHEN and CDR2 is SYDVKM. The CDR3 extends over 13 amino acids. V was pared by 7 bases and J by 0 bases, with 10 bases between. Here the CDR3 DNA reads TGTGCCAGCACCAGACAGAGCTCCTACGAGCAGTACTTC. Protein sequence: CASTRQSSYEQYF.

The CDR3 region has the DNA TGCGCCAGCAGCCCGGAACAGGGTAGGCGGACTCAAATAGGGGCGATGCGCTACACCTTC. Its translation: CASSPEQGRRTQIGAMRYTF. This chain links TRBV4-1 with TRBJ1-2, with TRBD1 as a possible D gene (6 bases). Germline V gene sequence: CDR1 MGHRA, CDR2 YSYEKL. V lost 4 bases to trimming and J lost 9 bases, with 36 bases between them. This CDR3 has 20 residues.

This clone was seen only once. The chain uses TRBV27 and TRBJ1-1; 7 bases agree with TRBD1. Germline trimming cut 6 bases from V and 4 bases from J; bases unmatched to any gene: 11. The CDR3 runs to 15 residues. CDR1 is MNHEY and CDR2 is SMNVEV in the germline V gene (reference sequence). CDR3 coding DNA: TGTGCCAGCAGCAGACAGGGAACTTTCTCCACTGAAGCTTTCTTT. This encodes CASSRQGTFSTEAFF.

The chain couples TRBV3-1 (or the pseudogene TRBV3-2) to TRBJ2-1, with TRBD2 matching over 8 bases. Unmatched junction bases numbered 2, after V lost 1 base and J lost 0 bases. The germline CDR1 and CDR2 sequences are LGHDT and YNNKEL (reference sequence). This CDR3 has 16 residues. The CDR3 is CASSQGGLGSYNEQFF. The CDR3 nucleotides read TGTGCCAGCAGCCAAGGGGGACTAGGCTCCTACAATGAGCAGTTCTTC.

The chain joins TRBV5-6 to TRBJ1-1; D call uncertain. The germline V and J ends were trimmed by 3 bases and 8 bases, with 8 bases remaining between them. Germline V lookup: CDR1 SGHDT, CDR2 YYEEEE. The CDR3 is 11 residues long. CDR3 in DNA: TGTGCCAGCAGCTCTTACAAAGAAGCTTTCTTT. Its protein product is CASSSYKEAFF.

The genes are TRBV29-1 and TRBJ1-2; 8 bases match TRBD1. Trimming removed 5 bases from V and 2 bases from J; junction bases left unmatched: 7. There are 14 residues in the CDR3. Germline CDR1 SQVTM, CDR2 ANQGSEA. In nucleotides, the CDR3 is TGCAGCGTTCCCCCCGGACAGGGCAACTATGGCTACACCTTC. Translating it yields CSVPPGQGNYGYTF. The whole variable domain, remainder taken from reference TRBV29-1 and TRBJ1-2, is SAVISQKPSRDICQRGTSLTIQCQVDSQVTMMFWYRQQPGQSLTLIATANQGSEATYESGFVIDKFPISRPNLTFSTLTVSNMSPEDSSIYLCSVPPGQGNYGYTFGSGTRLTVV.

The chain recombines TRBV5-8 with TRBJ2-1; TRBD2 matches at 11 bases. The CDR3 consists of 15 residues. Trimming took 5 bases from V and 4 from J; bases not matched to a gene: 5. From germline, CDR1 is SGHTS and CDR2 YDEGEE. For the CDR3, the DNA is TGTGCCAGCAGGGTTAGACTAGCGGGGTACAATGAGCAGTTCTTC. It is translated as CASRVRLAGYNEQFF.

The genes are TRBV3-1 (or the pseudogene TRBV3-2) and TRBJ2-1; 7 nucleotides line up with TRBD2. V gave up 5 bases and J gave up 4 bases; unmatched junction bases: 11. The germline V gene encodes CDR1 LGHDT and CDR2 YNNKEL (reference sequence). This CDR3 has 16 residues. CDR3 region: CASSASGVLPYNEQFF. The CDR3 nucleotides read TGTGCCAGCAGCGCCAGCGGGGTTCTTCCTTACAATGAGCAGTTCTTC.

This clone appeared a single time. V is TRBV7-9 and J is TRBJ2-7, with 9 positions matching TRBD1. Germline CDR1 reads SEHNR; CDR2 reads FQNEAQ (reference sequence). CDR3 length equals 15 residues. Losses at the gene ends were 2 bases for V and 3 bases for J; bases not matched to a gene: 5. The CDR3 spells CASSLTTGGVYEQYF. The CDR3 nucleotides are TGTGCCAGCAGCTTAACTACAGGGGGCGTCTACGAGCAGTACTTC.

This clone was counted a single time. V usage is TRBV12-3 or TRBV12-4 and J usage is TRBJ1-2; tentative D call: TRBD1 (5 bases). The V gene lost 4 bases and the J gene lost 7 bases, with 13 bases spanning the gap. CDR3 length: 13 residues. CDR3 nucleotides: TGTGCCAGCAGTTGGGGGTGGACGGGTGGCTACACCTTC. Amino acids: CASSWGWTGGYTF.

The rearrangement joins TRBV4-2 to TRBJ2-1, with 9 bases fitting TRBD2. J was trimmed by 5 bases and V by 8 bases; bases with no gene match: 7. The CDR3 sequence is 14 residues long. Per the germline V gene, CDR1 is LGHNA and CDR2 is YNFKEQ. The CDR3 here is CASAGASGDNEQFF. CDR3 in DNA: TGTGCCAGCGCCGGGGCTAGCGGGGACAATGAGCAGTTCTTC.

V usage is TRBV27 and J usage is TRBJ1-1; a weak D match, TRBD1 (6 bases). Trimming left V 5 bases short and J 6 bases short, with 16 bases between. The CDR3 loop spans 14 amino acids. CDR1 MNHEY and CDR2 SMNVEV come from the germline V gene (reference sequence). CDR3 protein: CASSTLGGKAEAFF. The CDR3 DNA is TGTGCCAGCAGTACTCTGGGGGGCAAGGCTGAAGCTTTCTTT.

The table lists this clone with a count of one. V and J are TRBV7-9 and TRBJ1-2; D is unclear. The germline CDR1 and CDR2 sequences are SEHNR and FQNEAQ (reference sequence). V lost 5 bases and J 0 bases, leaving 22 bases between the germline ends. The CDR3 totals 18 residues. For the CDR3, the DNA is TGTGCCAGCAGCCCAAGAACGGGGTCCCGTGGAGCTAACTATGGCTACACCTTC. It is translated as CASSPRTGSRGANYGYTF.

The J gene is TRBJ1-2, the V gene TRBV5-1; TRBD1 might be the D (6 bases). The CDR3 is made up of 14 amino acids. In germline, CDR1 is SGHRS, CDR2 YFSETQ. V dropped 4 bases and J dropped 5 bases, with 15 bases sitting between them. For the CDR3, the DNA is TGCGCCAGCAGCCCCGACAGGATCGATTATGGCTACACCTTC. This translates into CASSPDRIDYGYTF.

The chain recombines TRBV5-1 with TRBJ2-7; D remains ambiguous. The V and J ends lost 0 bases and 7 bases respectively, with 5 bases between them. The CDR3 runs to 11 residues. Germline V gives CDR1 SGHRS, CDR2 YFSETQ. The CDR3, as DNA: TGCGCCAGCAGCTTGGCCGGTGAGCAGTACTTC. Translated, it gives CASSLAGEQYF. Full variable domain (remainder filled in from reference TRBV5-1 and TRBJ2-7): KAGVTQTPRYLIKTRGQQVTLSCSPISGHRSVSWYQQTPGQGLQFLFEYFSETQRNKGNFPGRFSGRQFSNSRSEMNVSTLELGDSALYLCASSLAGEQYFGPGTRLTVT.